Listed below are T cell receptor beta chains from one sample, sequenced in a study of blood T cell repertoires in COVID-19. Repertoires were generated with immunoSEQ multiplex PCR, while TCRdb's copy carries only in-frame clones and drops some. Altogether hundreds of thousands of clones are present, 80% to 90% being singletons, with the ten largest covering 1% to 1.3%. The sample comprised PBMCs or T cells enriched from blood (not recorded which). The receptor set was obtained from a young man who had recovered from COVID-19. CDR3s include the opening cysteine and the closing phenylalanine or tryptophan. The D gene is left open where the match is weak. For some rows the clone size is stated as once, few or many, or as a class when expanded; others skip it.

len | abundance | j_gene | d_gene | v_gene | CDR3nt | CDR3aa
14 | . | TRBJ1-4 | . | TRBV30 | TGTGCCTGGAAAGTCGGGGGGCTAAGGGAAAAACTGTTTTTT | CAWKVGGLREKLFF
16 | . | TRBJ2-6 | . | TRBV7-9 | TGTGCCAGCGGGGTAGCGGAGTTCTCTGGGGCCAACGTCCTGACTTTC | CASGVAEFSGANVLTF
15 | . | TRBJ2-1 | TRBD2 | TRBV6-5 | TGTGCCAGCATTAGTAGCGGCGGGGGGTACAATGAGCAGTTCTTC | CASISSGGGYNEQFF
13 | . | TRBJ1-2 | TRBD1 | TRBV5-1 | TGCGCCAGCAGCCTGGACAGGGTGCATGGCTACACCTTC | CASSLDRVHGYTF
13 | few | TRBJ2-7 | . | TRBV28 | TGTGCCAGCAGGAGACAGGCCATCTACGAGCAGTACTTC | CASRRQAIYEQYF
14 | . | TRBJ1-1 | . | TRBV28 | TGTGCCAGCAGTGGGGGGACCGCGAACACTGAAGCTTTCTTT | CASSGGTANTEAFF
13 | . | TRBJ2-2 | . | TRBV10-3 | TGTGCCATCAGTGGGACTTCCACCGGGGAGCTGTTTTTT | CAISGTSTGELFF
11 | . | TRBJ2-1 | . | TRBV12-3/TRBV12-4 | TGTGCCAGCAGTATGGGACAAGAGCAGTTCTTC | CASSMGQEQFF
13 | . | TRBJ2-1 | . | TRBV7-2 | TGTGCCAGCAGCTTAGAGCGCGAGGGTGAGCAGTTCTTC | CASSLEREGEQFF
14 | . | TRBJ2-3 | . | TRBV19 | TGTGCCAGTAGTACAGATAGAAACACAGATACGCAGTATTTT | CASSTDRNTDTQYF
14 | . | TRBJ2-1 | . | TRBV7-9 | TGTGCCAGCAGCTCCCTGGGGGGAGACAATGAGCAGTTCTTC | CASSSLGGDNEQFF
13 | . | TRBJ1-4 | . | TRBV12-3/TRBV12-4 | TGTGCCAGCAGTTTGAGGGATACTGAAAAACTGTTTTTT | CASSLRDTEKLFF
13 | . | TRBJ2-7 | . | TRBV25-1 | TGTGCCAGCGGAGGGACAGCAGGGTACGAGCAGTACTTC | CASGGTAGYEQYF
17 | . | TRBJ2-1 | . | TRBV5-8 | TGTGCCAGCAGCTTGTTTTACGGACACACGAGAAACAATGAGCAGTTCTTC | CASSLFYGHTRNNEQFF
19 | . | TRBJ2-7 | TRBD2 | TRBV7-3 | TGTGCCAGCAGCTTAGTCTCACTAGCGGGAGTCGGGGGCCACTACGAGCAGTACTTC | CASSLVSLAGVGGHYEQYF
17 | . | TRBJ1-3 | . | TRBV10-2 | TGCGCCAGCAGTGAGCCCCGGGACTGGCTCTCTGGAAACACCATATATTTT | CASSEPRDWLSGNTIYF
14 | . | TRBJ1-1 | TRBD1 | TRBV9 | TGTGCCAGCAGCTCCGGACAGGGGGAAACTGAAGCTTTCTTT | CASSSGQGETEAFF
17 | . | TRBJ2-2 | . | TRBV30 | TGTGCCTGGAGTGTACGGTGGAGGGGAGGATTCACCGGGGAGCTGTTTTTT | CAWSVRWRGGFTGELFF
17 | . | TRBJ2-4 | TRBD1 | TRBV24-1 | TGTGCCACCAGTGACCGGGGACAGGGGGCAGTCAAAAACATTCAGTACTTC | CATSDRGQGAVKNIQYF
15 | . | TRBJ1-5 | TRBD1 | TRBV27 | TGTGCCAGCAGGACCGGGACAGGGGGCAATCAGCCCCAGCATTTT | CASRTGTGGNQPQHF
15 | . | TRBJ2-2 | . | TRBV7-2 | TGTGCCAGCAAAGGTGGGGCGAATAACGCCGGGGAGCTGTTTTTT | CASKGGANNAGELFF
16 | . | TRBJ1-3 | TRBD1 | TRBV18 | TGTGCCAGCTCACCATTCGAGGGGGCAGATGGAAACACCATATATTTT | CASSPFEGADGNTIYF
13 | . | TRBJ1-1 | TRBD1 | TRBV5-1 | TGCGCCAGCAGCTTGGACAGGGGGTTTGTCGCTTTCTTT | CASSLDRGFVAFF
14 | . | TRBJ1-1 | . | TRBV28 | TGTGCCAGCAGTCTCCCCACCGGGAACACTGAAGCTTTCTTT | CASSLPTGNTEAFF
16 | . | TRBJ2-1 | TRBD2 | TRBV6-6 | TGTGCCAGCAGTCCCCGGCTAGCGGGAATGCATAATGAGCAGTTCTTC | CASSPRLAGMHNEQFF
15 | . | TRBJ2-7 | . | TRBV7-7 | TGTGCCAGCAGCTTAGCAGGAGGGCCTACTTACGAGCAGTACTTC | CASSLAGGPTYEQYF
13 | . | TRBJ1-5 | . | TRBV2 | TGTGCCAGCAATCTGGAGGCAGATCAGCCCCAGCATTTT | CASNLEADQPQHF
13 | . | TRBJ2-3 | . | TRBV15 | TGTGCCACCAGCAGAGACCCGACAGATACGCAGTATTTT | CATSRDPTDTQYF
16 | . | TRBJ2-3 | . | TRBV5-4 | TGTGCCAGCAGCGGCGGCCGACTGGCTAGCACAGATACGCAGTATTTT | CASSGGRLASTDTQYF
13 | . | TRBJ2-3 | . | TRBV6-5 | TGTGCCAGCACCTTCCCGGGCACAGATACGCAGTATTTT | CASTFPGTDTQYF
13 | . | TRBJ1-1 | . | TRBV6-6 | TGTGCCAGCAGTTTTCAAACAGGCACTGAAGCTTTCTTT | CASSFQTGTEAFF